This TCR beta chain stems from a study of CD8 T cells in ankylosing spondylitis. Study-level results: As reported, disease-linked clones showed significant enrichment in matched ankylosing spondylitis synovial fluid.

A quantitative 5'-RACE method, one with molecular barcodes, was used to make TCR beta libraries. Each CDR3 protein gets one entry after TCRdb re-called the 5' RACE reads with MiXCR. Among around 320,000 distinct CDR3 sequences listed, around 20% were seen once. The V end lost 5 bases, the J end lost 1 base, and 9 bases lay between the germline ends. The CDR3 has 13 residues. For this clonotype: What it recognizes is unknown.

What was sequenced was blood, either unsorted or a sorted T cell fraction (not recorded which). The gene calls are TRBV12-3 or TRBV12-4 and TRBJ2-7; D ambiguous. This TCR was sampled from a female donor with ankylosing spondylitis or in good health (not recorded which). The CDR3 DNA reads as TGTGCCAGCAGTCCGCGAGCTTCCTACGAGCAGTACTTC. Translating it yields CASSPRASYEQYF.